What follows are 32 T cell receptor beta chains derived from one specimen sequenced in a study of blood T cell repertoires in COVID-19. Some clones are missing from TCRdb's copy, which holds only in-frame ones; the method was immunoSEQ multiplex PCR. The table has hundreds of thousands of clones, 88% seen once. Sample: PBMCs or T cells enriched from blood (not recorded which). The receptors derive from a woman aged 55-75 years in a cohort exposed to, infected with or recovered from COVID-19 (not recorded which).

This chain joins TRBV11-2 and TRBJ2-7; D is unresolved. CDR1 and CDR2 from the germline V gene are SGHAT and FQNNGV. CDR3 length: 13 residues. The germline V and J ends were trimmed by 1 base and 4 bases, with 8 bases remaining between them. The CDR3 is CASSLVNGYEQYF. CDR3 nucleotide sequence: TGTGCCAGCAGCTTAGTTAACGGTTACGAGCAGTACTTC. Full variable domain (missing parts from reference TRBV11-2 and TRBJ2-7): EAGVAQSPRYKIIEKRQSVAFWCNPISGHATLYWYQQILGQGPKLLIQFQNNGVVDDSQLPKDRFSAERLKGVDSTLKIQPAKLEDSAVYLCASSLVNGYEQYFGPGTRLTVT.

The V and J genes are TRBV3-1 (or the pseudogene TRBV3-2) and TRBJ2-3, with 7 bases aligning to TRBD2. Per germline, CDR1 LGHDT and CDR2 YNNKEL (reference sequence). V lost 3 bases to trimming and J lost 3 bases; unmatched junction nucleotides: 3. The CDR3 loop spans 14 amino acids. This CDR3 is CASSQASGTDTQYF. CDR3 coding DNA: TGTGCCAGCAGCCAGGCTAGCGGAACAGATACGCAGTATTTT.

The chain uses TRBV15 and TRBJ1-2, with 11 nucleotides matching TRBD1. CDR1 and CDR2 from the germline V gene are LNHNV and YYDKDF (reference sequence). This CDR3 has 16 amino acids. Trimming took 3 bases from V and 2 from J; bases not matched to a gene: 5. The DNA of the CDR3 is TGTGCCACCAGCAGGGACAGGGGGCCGCGGAACTATGGCTACACCTTC. Translating it yields CATSRDRGPRNYGYTF.

This chain connects TRBV7-2 to TRBJ2-1, with 8 bases aligning to TRBD2. The CDR3 extends over 16 amino acids. V was pared by 1 base and J by 3 bases, with 5 bases of the junction left unmatched. Germline V gives CDR1 SGHTA, CDR2 FQGNSA. The DNA of the CDR3 is TGTGCCAGCAGCTTAGATACAGCGGGAGTCTACAATGAGCAGTTCTTC. Amino acids: CASSLDTAGVYNEQFF.

Here the CDR3 reads CASSQGLVQETQYF. The CDR3 nucleotides read TGTGCCAGCAGCCAAGGACTAGTACAAGAGACCCAGTACTTC. The chain joins TRBV3-1 (or the pseudogene TRBV3-2) to TRBJ2-5, with D possibly matching TRBD2 (6 bases). Looked up from germline, CDR1 is LGHDT and CDR2 is YNNKEL (reference sequence). The CDR3 sequence is 14 residues long. The ends were cut back, 1 base at V and 2 bases at J, with 8 bases in the middle.

This clone was recorded once. The chain is built from TRBV13 and TRBJ2-1; TRBD2 matches 8 bases. J was trimmed by 7 bases and V by 1 base; bases with no gene match: 6. Germline-derived CDR1 and CDR2 are PRHDT and FYEKMQ (reference sequence). The CDR3 is made up of 15 amino acids. The CDR3 sequence is CASSLEGSGTNEQFF. The CDR3 coding sequence is TGTGCCAGCAGCTTAGAAGGTAGCGGGACTAATGAGCAGTTCTTC.

The rearrangement joins TRBV11-2 to TRBJ2-2; TRBD2 might be the D (6 bases). The CDR3 has 15 residues. Trimming took off 9 bases at V and 0 bases at J, with 14 bases between the two ends. The germline V gene encodes CDR1 SGHAT and CDR2 FQNNGV. As DNA, the CDR3 is TGTGCCAGTCTACCGGGACTTTCGAACACCGGGGAGCTGTTTTTT. Amino acids: CASLPGLSNTGELFF.

The chain carries TRBV30 and TRBJ1-5, with 7 bases aligning to TRBD1. The germline CDR1 and CDR2 sequences are GTSNPN and SVGIG (reference sequence). The V segment lost 2 bases and the J segment 4 bases; nucleotides outside the gene matches: 2. This CDR3 comprises 13 residues. The CDR3 here is CAWSTTGNQPQHF. In nucleotides, the CDR3 is TGTGCCTGGAGTACGACAGGGAATCAGCCCCAGCATTTT.

The CDR3 is CASSQVLGGRDYGYTF. CDR3 coding DNA: TGTGCCAGCAGCCAAGTTTTAGGGGGCCGTGACTATGGCTACACCTTC. V and J are TRBV14 and TRBJ1-2, with 7 bases fitting TRBD1. The CDR3 sequence is 16 residues long. The germline CDR1 and CDR2 sequences are SGHDN and FVKESK. V was clipped by 1 base and J by 3 bases; unmatched bases: 8.

The chain employs TRBV7-2 and TRBJ2-5; 11 bases are shared with TRBD2. This CDR3 comprises 14 residues. Germline assignment: CDR1 SGHTA and CDR2 FQGNSA. V was clipped by 8 bases and J by 5 bases; unmatched bases: 7. The CDR3 reads CASRTSGSGETQYF. CDR3 coding DNA: TGTGCCAGCCGTACTAGCGGGAGTGGCGAGACCCAGTACTTC. The full variable domain, its missing parts supplied by reference TRBV7-2 and TRBJ2-5, is GAGVSQSPSNKVTEKGKDVELRCDPISGHTALYWYRQSLGQGLEFLIYFQGNSAPDKSGLPSDRFSAERTGGSVSTLTIQRTQQEDSAVYLCASRTSGSGETQYFGPGTRLLVL.

The rearrangement joins TRBV10-3 to TRBJ1-1, with TRBD1 matching over 8 bases. Germline values: CDR1 ENHRY, CDR2 SYGVKD. CDR3 size: 13 residues. The ends lost 7 bases at V and 3 bases at J; junction bases unmatched: 4. CDR3: CAIKDRDDTEAFF. The CDR3 region has the DNA TGTGCCATCAAGGACAGGGACGACACTGAAGCTTTCTTT.

The V and J genes are TRBV5-8 and TRBJ1-4; D is unclear. The CDR3 contains 15 residues. Germline CDR1 reads SGHTS; CDR2 reads YDEGEE. Trimming pared 0 bases from V and 11 bases from J, leaving 17 bases between. CDR3 nucleotide sequence: TGTGCCAGCAGCTTGGTACGGGGTCCAATGGTGAAACTGTTTTTT. As protein: CASSLVRGPMVKLFF.

This sequence joins TRBV28 and TRBJ1-1, with 9 bases that match TRBD1. Losses at the gene ends were 3 bases for V and 13 bases for J; bases not matched to a gene: 15. Germline V gene data show CDR1 as MDHEN and CDR2 as SYDVKM. The CDR3 runs to 15 residues. DNA for the CDR3: TGTGCCAGCAGTTTCACCTCGCCGACAGGGGGAAAGGGTTTCTTT. This encodes CASSFTSPTGGKGFF. The complete variable domain, with remaining parts taken from reference TRBV28 and TRBJ1-1, reads DVKVTQSSRYLVKRTGEKVFLECVQDMDHENMFWYRQDPGLGLRLIYFSYDVKMKEKGDIPEGYSVSREKKERFSLILESASTNQTSMYLCASSFTSPTGGKGFFGQGTRLTVV.

The chain joins TRBV18 to TRBJ2-7; 14 nucleotides agree with TRBD2. The V segment lost 2 bases and the J segment 5 bases; nucleotides outside the gene matches: 2. The germline V gene has CDR1 KGHSH and CDR2 LQKENI. This CDR3 contains 15 residues. CDR3 loop: CASSPGTSGSNEQYF. The CDR3 region has the DNA TGTGCCAGCTCACCAGGGACTAGCGGGAGCAACGAGCAGTACTTC.

V and J are TRBV2 and TRBJ2-7; 10 bases are a match to TRBD1. V shed 6 bases and J 11 bases; nucleotides not matched to a gene: 1. Germline CDR1 SNHLY, CDR2 FYNNEI. The CDR3 sequence is 10 residues long. DNA of the CDR3: TGTGCCAGCAGAGGGACAGGGGAGTACTTC. Residues: CASRGTGEYF. The full variable domain, its missing parts supplied by reference TRBV2 and TRBJ2-7, is EPEVTQTPSHQVTQMGQEVILRCVPISNHLYFYWYRQILGQKVEFLVSFYNNEISEKSEIFDDQFSVERPDGSNFTLKIRSTKLEDSAMYFCASRGTGEYFGPGTRLTVT.

The CDR3 region has the DNA TGTGCCAGCAGCCTAGGAGGCAGGGAGGGTTCACCCCTCCACTTT. It codes for CASSLGGREGSPLHF. The rearrangement joins TRBV7-9 to TRBJ1-6; a weak D match, TRBD1 (5 bases). Trimming shortened V by 5 bases and J by 9 bases, and 17 bases separated the two germline ends. From germline, CDR1 is SEHNR and CDR2 FQNEAQ (reference sequence). The CDR3 sequence is 15 residues long.

The rearrangement joins TRBV27 to TRBJ1-5; 9 nucleotides line up with TRBD1. The CDR3 has 14 residues. CDR1 and CDR2 (germline): MNHEY, SMNVEV (reference sequence). V shed 6 bases and J 3 bases; nucleotides not matched to a gene: 3. CDR3 nucleotide sequence: TGTGCCAGCAGGGGACAGGGCCACAATCAGCCCCAGCATTTT. Translating gives CASRGQGHNQPQHF.

This chain joins TRBV5-1 and TRBJ1-3; D is perhaps TRBD1 (6 bases). V lost 4 bases and J 0 bases, leaving 17 bases between the germline ends. This CDR3 region has 17 residues. Germline V gene data show CDR1 as SGHRS and CDR2 as YFSETQ. The chain's CDR3 is CASSRPGTSSSGNTIYF. The CDR3 DNA reads as TGCGCCAGCAGCCGTCCCGGGACATCGAGCTCTGGAAACACCATATATTTT. The whole variable domain, remainder taken from reference TRBV5-1 and TRBJ1-3, is KAGVTQTPRYLIKTRGQQVTLSCSPISGHRSVSWYQQTPGQGLQFLFEYFSETQRNKGNFPGRFSGRQFSNSRSEMNVSTLELGDSALYLCASSRPGTSSSGNTIYFGEGSWLTVV.

A few counts support this clone. The chain recombines TRBV7-2 with TRBJ2-2, with D tentatively TRBD2 (5 bases). V shed 5 bases and J shed 5 bases, with 12 bases lying between them. CDR1 and CDR2 (germline): SGHTA, FQGNSA. The CDR3 is made up of 14 amino acids. The CDR3 coding sequence is TGTGCCAGCAGCCCACAACTAGTTACCGGGGAGCTGTTTTTT. It codes for CASSPQLVTGELFF.

This chain joins TRBV5-1 and TRBJ2-5, with D possibly TRBD2 on 6 matching bases. V was trimmed by 2 bases and J by 0 bases, leaving 17 bases between them. This CDR3 region has 17 residues. Germline CDR1 and CDR2: SGHRS and YFSETQ. CDR3 in DNA: TGCGCCAGCAGCTTCATCGGAGGGTCTGGCAACCAAGAGACCCAGTACTTC. Translating it yields CASSFIGGSGNQETQYF. Supplemented by reference TRBV5-1 and TRBJ2-5, the full variable domain reads KAGVTQTPRYLIKTRGQQVTLSCSPISGHRSVSWYQQTPGQGLQFLFEYFSETQRNKGNFPGRFSGRQFSNSRSEMNVSTLELGDSALYLCASSFIGGSGNQETQYFGPGTRLLVL.

This chain links TRBV2 with TRBJ1-5, with D possibly being TRBD1 (5 bases). V gave up 6 bases and J gave up 5 bases, with 17 bases separating them. The germline V gene encodes CDR1 SNHLY and CDR2 FYNNEI. The CDR3 loop spans 15 amino acids. CDR3 in amino acids: CASSTAGGRDQPQHF. Here the CDR3 DNA reads TGTGCCAGCAGCACCGCCGGGGGTCGCGATCAGCCCCAGCATTTT.

The V gene is TRBV28, the J gene TRBJ2-7; D might be TRBD1 (6 bases). Between the trimmed V and J ends, which lost 7 bases and 2 bases, there was a span of 15 bases. The CDR3 spans 14 residues. The germline V gene encodes CDR1 MDHEN and CDR2 SYDVKM. The CDR3 DNA sequence: TGTGCCAGCAAAATCCCAGGGGAAACCTACGAGCAGTACTTC. It translates to CASKIPGETYEQYF.

This clone turned up a few times. V usage is TRBV6-5 and J usage is TRBJ2-7; 11 bases are shared with TRBD2. Germline CDR1 MNHEY, CDR2 SVGAGI. The V segment lost 5 bases and the J segment 4 bases; nucleotides outside the gene matches: 4. This CDR3 comprises 14 residues. The CDR3 region is CASSLAGGGYEQYF. CDR3 bases: TGTGCCAGCAGTCTAGCGGGAGGAGGTTACGAGCAGTACTTC.

This chain joins TRBV19 and TRBJ1-4; D is possibly TRBD1 (6 bases). CDR3 length: 15 residues. From germline, CDR1 is LNHDA and CDR2 SQIVND (reference sequence). V was pared by 4 bases and J by 1 base, with 10 bases between. CDR3 nucleotide sequence: TGTGCCAGTAGTACTAACAGGGAAACTAATGAAAAACTGTTTTTT. As protein: CASSTNRETNEKLFF.

The chain links TRBV30 to TRBJ1-1; 10 nucleotides align to TRBD1. Unmatched junction bases numbered 11, after V lost 0 bases and J lost 1 base. The germline gives CDR1 GTSNPN, CDR2 SVGIG (reference sequence). CDR3 length equals 18 residues. For the CDR3, the DNA is TGTGCCTGGAGTGTAGCCCTCCGGACAGGGGGTTCGAACACTGAAGCTTTCTTT. This codes for CAWSVALRTGGSNTEAFF.

The V call is TRBV10-2, the J call TRBJ1-5, with 9 positions matching TRBD1. The CDR3 runs to 20 residues. V shed 4 bases, J shed 0 bases, and the junction held 16 bases outside the gene matches. Germline lookup yields CDR1 WSHSY and CDR2 SAAADI. The CDR3 coding sequence is TGCGCCAGCAGTGGGCCTCGAGGGGGACAGGGCCTCGATAGCAATCAGCCCCAGCATTTT. It specifies CASSGPRGGQGLDSNQPQHF.

CDR3 region: CASSLYGRGRSYNEQFF. Written as DNA, the CDR3 is TGTGCCAGCAGTTTATACGGGAGGGGGCGCTCCTACAATGAGCAGTTCTTC. The chain links TRBV27 to TRBJ2-1; possible D gene TRBD2, 8 bases. Germline assignment: CDR1 MNHEY and CDR2 SMNVEV (reference sequence). This CDR3 is 17 amino acids long. Between the trimmed V and J ends, which lost 1 base and 0 bases, there was a span of 13 bases.

V gene TRBV30 combines with J gene TRBJ2-1; tentatively, D is TRBD2 (5 bases). This CDR3 is built from 12 residues. Germline-derived CDR1 and CDR2 are GTSNPN and SVGIG (reference sequence). V lost 3 bases to trimming and J lost 12 bases, with 15 bases between them. The CDR3 DNA reads as TGTGCCTGGAGATATGACGAGGGCGGGCAGTTCTTC. As protein: CAWRYDEGGQFF.

This chain links TRBV4-1 with TRBJ2-7, with D perhaps TRBD1 (7 bases). The ends were cut back, 1 base at V and 5 bases at J, with 15 bases in the middle. Germline CDR1 and CDR2: MGHRA and YSYEKL. The CDR3 is 15 amino acids. The CDR3 is CASSQGRGRDHEQYF. In DNA, the CDR3 is TGCGCCAGCAGCCAAGGGAGGGGGCGCGACCACGAGCAGTACTTC.

The chain links TRBV18 to TRBJ1-1; 7 bases align to TRBD1. CDR3 length: 12 amino acids. Germline V CDR1 and CDR2: KGHSH, LQKENI. V lost 5 bases to trimming and J lost 7 bases; unmatched junction nucleotides: 4. DNA of the CDR3: TGTGCCAGCTCAAAGGGACAGATTGAAGCTTTCTTT. This codes for CASSKGQIEAFF.

The J gene is TRBJ1-1, the V gene TRBV11-2; D is perhaps TRBD1 (5 bases). CDR3 length: 14 residues. CDR1 is SGHAT and CDR2 is FQNNGV in the germline V gene. V lost 6 bases and J 5 bases, leaving 16 bases between the germline ends. The CDR3 region has the DNA TGTGCCAGCAGTCCTTGGGGGGGACGGACTGAAGCTTTCTTT. This translates into CASSPWGGRTEAFF.

The V call is TRBV7-9, the J call TRBJ1-2, with TRBD1 as a possible D gene (5 bases). The CDR3 totals 13 residues. The germline gives CDR1 SEHNR, CDR2 FQNEAQ (reference sequence). Trimming left V 6 bases short and J 4 bases short, with 12 bases between. CDR3 sequence: CASRADSIYGYTF. For the CDR3, the DNA is TGTGCCAGCAGGGCTGACAGTATCTATGGCTACACCTTC.